Presented here are 30 T cell receptor beta chains from one specimen sequenced in a study of blood T cell repertoires in COVID-19. The table came from immunoSEQ multiplex PCR; TCRdb's copy has only in-frame clones and leaves some out. The table has fewer than 250,000 clones, approximately 80% seen once. The sample taken for sequencing was peripheral blood. These receptors all stem from a woman of 80 years or more with COVID-19, enrolled during active disease.

V is TRBV4-1 and J is TRBJ2-2; no clear D. Looked up from germline, CDR1 is MGHRA and CDR2 is YSYEKL. The CDR3 is 14 residues long. Trimming removed 5 bases from V and 0 bases from J, with 7 bases in between. The CDR3 here is CASSYPPNTGELFF. CDR3 nucleotides: TGCGCCAGCAGCTATCCCCCGAACACCGGGGAGCTGTTTTTT.

V is TRBV6-1 and J is TRBJ2-3; D might be TRBD2 (7 bases). Germline loops: CDR1 MNHNS, CDR2 SASEGT. Trimming left V 0 bases short and J 11 bases short, with 12 bases between. This CDR3 contains 13 residues. The CDR3, as DNA: TGTGCCAGCAGTGAAGCGGGGGGGCCCGAGCAGTATTTT. Its protein is CASSEAGGPEQYF.

The genes are TRBV6-5 and TRBJ1-5; TRBD1 is a possible D gene (5 bases). Germline V gene lookup returns CDR1 MNHEY and CDR2 SVGAGI. This CDR3 has 13 amino acids. Trimming took 6 bases from V and 6 from J, leaving 12 bases between them. CDR3: CASSQGHIQPQHF. The DNA of the CDR3 is TGTGCCAGCAGCCAAGGACACATTCAGCCCCAGCATTTT.

This clone was seen once. The chain links TRBV7-2 to TRBJ2-6; 8 bases match TRBD1. Germline trimming cut 5 bases from V and 4 bases from J; bases unmatched to any gene: 7. The germline V gene encodes CDR1 SGHTA and CDR2 FQGNSA. This CDR3 is 16 amino acids long. In DNA form, the CDR3 reads TGTGCCAGCAGCACGCAGGGGGCGGTAGGGGCCAACGTCCTGACTTTC. Protein: CASSTQGAVGANVLTF. Drawing the rest from reference TRBV7-2 and TRBJ2-6, the complete variable domain is GAGVSQSPSNKVTEKGKDVELRCDPISGHTALYWYRQSLGQGLEFLIYFQGNSAPDKSGLPSDRFSAERTGGSVSTLTIQRTQQEDSAVYLCASSTQGAVGANVLTFGAGSRLTVL.

The chain's CDR3 is CATSDPTSGGADTQYF. As DNA, the CDR3 is TGTGCCACCAGTGATCCGACTAGCGGGGGGGCAGATACGCAGTATTTT. The chain carries TRBV24-1 and TRBJ2-3; 14 bases agree with TRBD2. CDR3 length equals 16 residues. The germline V gene encodes CDR1 KGHDR and CDR2 SFDVKD. J gave up 4 bases and V 3 bases, and 2 bases lay outside the gene matches.

CDR3 sequence: CASSSQPETEAFF. CDR3 sequence (DNA): TGTGCCAGCAGCTCCCAACCGGAGACTGAAGCTTTCTTT. The chain combines TRBV11-3 with TRBJ1-1; D remains unclear. The CDR3 has 13 residues. Trimming pared 4 bases from V and 5 bases from J, leaving 11 bases between. Germline V lookup: CDR1 SGHNT, CDR2 YENEEA. Combining the CDR3 with reference TRBV11-3 and TRBJ1-1 gives the whole variable domain EAGVVQSPRYKIIEKKQPVAFWCNPISGHNTLYWYLQNLGQGPELLIRYENEEAVDDSQLPKDRFSAERLKGVDSTLKIQPAELGDSAVYLCASSSQPETEAFFGQGTRLTVV.

This sequence joins TRBV5-1 and TRBJ1-2, with D unresolved. Germline CDR1 and CDR2: SGHRS and YFSETQ. The CDR3 totals 15 residues. V was cut by 3 bases and J by 1 base, with 13 bases left in between. The DNA for the CDR3 is TGCGCCAGCAGCTCGGACTTGGACCTTAACTATGGCTACACCTTC. It is translated as CASSSDLDLNYGYTF.

This sequence joins TRBV28 and TRBJ1-6; TRBD1 matches at 10 bases. Germline assignment: CDR1 MDHEN and CDR2 SYDVKM. The trim removed 6 bases at V and 7 bases at J, leaving 6 bases unmatched. This CDR3 spans 15 amino acids. CDR3 in DNA: TGTGCCAGCAGGGCATCGACAGGGGGCAATTCACCCCTCCACTTT. This encodes CASRASTGGNSPLHF.

This clone was recorded a few times. This sequence joins TRBV5-5 and TRBJ1-4; TRBD1 might be the D (5 bases). CDR1 is SGHKS, CDR2 YYEKEE, per germline (reference sequence). V shed 4 bases and J shed 0 bases, with 16 bases lying between them. This CDR3 comprises 17 residues. The CDR3 bases are TGTGCCAGCAGCGCCAGGGTTGGCGAAGCAACTAATGAAAAACTGTTTTTT. Its protein product is CASSARVGEATNEKLFF.

The chain couples TRBV5-8 to TRBJ1-2, with 7 bases aligning to TRBD1. With V trimmed by 5 bases and J by 7 bases, 8 bases remained unmatched. From germline, CDR1 is SGHTS and CDR2 YDEGEE. The CDR3 spans 13 residues. The CDR3: CASRSRQGVGYTF. The CDR3 DNA is TGTGCCAGCAGGTCCCGACAGGGAGTTGGCTACACCTTC.

Concerning this clone: This sample also contains other DNA sequences that code for the same CDR3. The DNA for the CDR3 is TGCGCCAGCAGTGAGCAACGACAGGGGACTGAAGCTTTCTTT. Translating gives CASSEQRQGTEAFF. The chain recombines TRBV10-1 with TRBJ1-1; 8 nucleotides line up with TRBD1. Germline assignment: CDR1 WNHNN and CDR2 SYGVQD (reference sequence). CDR3 length: 14 amino acids. The V and J ends lost 2 bases and 5 bases, in that order; junction bases with no gene match: 4.

This chain joins TRBV5-4 and TRBJ1-1, with D unclear. Germline values: CDR1 SGHNT, CDR2 YYREEE (reference sequence). This CDR3 is 17 amino acids long. Trimming took 0 bases from V and 1 from J, leaving 16 bases between them. The CDR3 loop reads CASSLGSSGSKNTEAFF. For the CDR3, the DNA is TGTGCCAGCAGCTTGGGTTCCTCCGGGTCGAAGAACACTGAAGCTTTCTTT.

The chain couples TRBV28 to TRBJ2-6, with D maybe TRBD2 (6 bases). V was trimmed by 2 bases and J by 2 bases, leaving 7 bases between them. CDR3 size: 15 residues. Germline V gene lookup returns CDR1 MDHEN and CDR2 SYDVKM. The CDR3 DNA sequence: TGTGCCAGCAGTTTAGGAGGGGCTGGGGCCAACGTCCTGACTTTC. Residues: CASSLGGAGANVLTF.

The rearrangement joins TRBV5-1 to TRBJ1-6, with 7 bases identical to TRBD1. CDR3 length: 14 residues. The junction had 11 bases not matched to a gene; V was cut back by 7 bases and J by 10 bases. Looked up from germline, CDR1 is SGHRS and CDR2 is YFSETQ. CDR3 in amino acids: CASGLGTGESPLHF. CDR3 nucleotides: TGCGCCAGCGGCCTGGGCACAGGGGAATCACCCCTCCACTTT.

The chain recombines TRBV19 with TRBJ1-6; D remains unclear. The V end lost 0 bases, the J end lost 7 bases, and 16 bases lay between the germline ends. Looked up from germline, CDR1 is LNHDA and CDR2 is SQIVND (reference sequence). CDR3 length: 17 residues. This chain's CDR3 is CASSIEAVVTLNSPLHF. DNA for the CDR3: TGTGCCAGTAGTATAGAGGCGGTCGTTACATTGAATTCACCCCTCCACTTT.

This rearrangement joins TRBV6-5 to TRBJ1-2; TRBD1 might be the D (5 bases). The CDR3 has 16 residues. Trimming pared 4 bases from V and 8 bases from J, leaving 23 bases between. Germline CDR1 reads MNHEY; CDR2 reads SVGAGI. CDR3 region: CASSSLWRQPYSGYTF. In DNA form, the CDR3 reads TGTGCCAGCAGTTCCTTATGGAGACAGCCCTATTCCGGCTACACCTTC.

The chain employs TRBV28 and TRBJ1-1; 7 bases align to TRBD1. The CDR3 consists of 13 residues. V trimming: 6 bases; J trimming: 1 base; junction bases outside the gene matches: 2. Germline-derived CDR1 and CDR2 are MDHEN and SYDVKM. CDR3 loop: CASRGQSNTEAFF. The CDR3 coding sequence is TGTGCCAGCAGGGGACAGTCGAACACTGAAGCTTTCTTT.

V and J are TRBV3-1 (or the pseudogene TRBV3-2) and TRBJ2-6; 8 bases map to TRBD2. Trimming at V came to 1 base and at J to 0 bases, leaving 5 bases not matched to a gene. This CDR3 spans 18 amino acids. The germline V gene has CDR1 LGHDT and CDR2 YNNKEL (reference sequence). The CDR3 bases are TGTGCCAGCAGCCAAGGAGCGGGGGTTCGCTCTGGGGCCAACGTCCTGACTTTC. Its translation is CASSQGAGVRSGANVLTF.

The V call is TRBV7-9, the J call TRBJ1-6, with D hard to call. V was shortened by 3 bases and J by 4 bases, with 10 bases between the two germline ends. CDR1 is SEHNR, CDR2 FQNEAQ, per germline (reference sequence). There are 15 residues in the CDR3. This chain's CDR3 is CASSLASYYNSPLHF. CDR3 in DNA: TGTGCCAGCAGCTTGGCCAGTTATTATAATTCACCCCTCCACTTT. The complete variable domain, with remaining parts taken from reference TRBV7-9 and TRBJ1-6, reads DTGVSQNPRHKITKRGQNVTFRCDPISEHNRLYWYRQTLGQGPEFLTYFQNEAQLEKSRLLSDRFSAERPKGSFSTLEIQRTEQGDSAMYLCASSLASYYNSPLHFGNGTRLTVT.

The J gene is TRBJ2-7, the V gene TRBV27, with D possibly matching TRBD1 (6 bases). Trimming took 7 bases from V and 2 from J, leaving 18 bases between them. Germline V CDR1 and CDR2: MNHEY, SMNVEV (reference sequence). There are 15 residues in the CDR3. The CDR3 spells CASKAPGQLPYEQYF. The CDR3 DNA reads as TGTGCCAGCAAGGCCCCGGGACAACTCCCCTACGAGCAGTACTTC.

The chain links TRBV2 to TRBJ1-5; weak D call: TRBD1 (6 bases). CDR1 and CDR2 from the germline V gene are SNHLY and FYNNEI. The V and J ends lost 3 bases and 3 bases respectively, with 12 bases between them. The CDR3 sequence is 15 residues long. Here the CDR3 reads CASSEWSGANQPQHF. Written as DNA, the CDR3 is TGTGCCAGCAGTGAGTGGTCAGGGGCCAATCAGCCCCAGCATTTT.

The J gene is TRBJ1-3, the V gene TRBV6-1; D gene uncertain. CDR3 length: 13 amino acids. The germline V gene encodes CDR1 MNHNS and CDR2 SASEGT. V lost 2 bases, J lost 4 bases, and 6 bases lay in between. CDR3 DNA sequence: TGTGCCAGCAGTGAAATGGAGGGAAACACCATATATTTT. Protein sequence: CASSEMEGNTIYF.

The chain joins TRBV4-2 to TRBJ1-1; perhaps TRBD1 as D (5 bases). Looked up from germline, CDR1 is LGHNA and CDR2 is YNFKEQ. CDR3 length: 16 residues. Trimming removed 6 bases at V and 2 bases at J, with 19 bases between. This CDR3 is CASRLGTGATNTEAFF. The DNA for the CDR3 is TGTGCCAGCAGATTGGGAACAGGCGCTACCAACACTGAAGCTTTCTTT.

The chain links TRBV28 to TRBJ2-5; perhaps TRBD1 as D (6 bases). The CDR3 is 13 residues long. V lost 5 bases and J 1 base, leaving 8 bases between the germline ends. CDR1 MDHEN and CDR2 SYDVKM come from the germline V gene. CDR3 amino acids: CASSRTAQETQYF. CDR3 nucleotides: TGTGCCAGCAGTCGGACAGCCCAAGAGACCCAGTACTTC.

The rearrangement uses TRBV18 and TRBJ2-2, with D unresolved. This CDR3 is 13 amino acids long. V lost 6 bases and J 4 bases, leaving 9 bases between the germline ends. CDR1 is KGHSH and CDR2 is LQKENI in the germline V gene. CDR3 sequence reads: CASSPGLTGELFF. The CDR3 DNA follows: TGTGCCAGCTCCCCTGGGCTCACCGGGGAGCTGTTTTTT.

The genes are TRBV9 and TRBJ2-5; 14 bases agree with TRBD2. Germline V gene sequence: CDR1 SGDLS, CDR2 YYNGEE. Unmatched junction bases numbered 7, after V lost 4 bases and J lost 5 bases. CDR3 length: 16 amino acids. The CDR3 is CASSLTSGGAWETQYF. CDR3 bases: TGTGCCAGCAGCCTGACTAGCGGGGGGGCCTGGGAGACCCAGTACTTC.

The rearrangement joins TRBV19 to TRBJ2-2; 8 bases agree with TRBD1. Germline loops: CDR1 LNHDA, CDR2 SQIVND (reference sequence). After removal of 7 bases from V and 2 bases from J, the junction contained 15 bases not matched to a gene. This CDR3 has 18 amino acids. The CDR3 nucleotides read TGTGCCAGTATGGGCCCAGGGGGCAAGAGGGCCAACACCGGGGAGCTGTTTTTT. It encodes CASMGPGGKRANTGELFF.

In DNA form, the CDR3 reads TGTGCCAGCAGGCGGGACGGAGGGAATGAAAAACTGTTTTTT. Protein: CASRRDGGNEKLFF. This chain connects TRBV6-6 to TRBJ1-4; D may be TRBD1 (5 bases). Germline loops: CDR1 MNHNY, CDR2 SVGAGI (reference sequence). With 6 bases removed from V and 5 bases from J, the gap between germline ends came to 13 bases. The CDR3 runs 14 residues.

The chain has TRBV10-3 and TRBJ2-2; the match to TRBD2 covers 8 bases. Trimming took 11 bases from V and 7 from J; bases not matched to a gene: 12. The CDR3 runs to 14 residues. Germline assignment: CDR1 ENHRY and CDR2 SYGVKD. CDR3 protein: CASRGLAGNGELFF. CDR3 in DNA: TGTGCCTCCCGCGGGCTAGCGGGTAACGGGGAGCTGTTTTTT.

The chain uses TRBV21-1 and TRBJ1-5. TRBV21-1 is annotated as a pseudogene. This CDR3 comprises 20 residues. Here the CDR3 reads CASSKQCPSGNSLHDQPQHF. The CDR3 bases are TGTGCCAGCAGCAAACAATGTCCCAGCGGGAATTCCTTACACGATCAGCCCCAGCATTTT.